The next 14 T cell receptor beta chains were all read from a single sample in a study of control samples from healthy donors and cancer patients. Assay: immunoSEQ multiplex PCR; the TCRdb copy retains only in-frame clones and omits some. The sample shows approximately 60,000 clones, 65% to 90% of them seen only once. Sequences were obtained from blood. Receptors originate from a man aged 35-49 years in good health.

The rearrangement links TRBV20-1 to TRBJ1-2; D perhaps matches TRBD1 (6 bases). Trimming pared 6 bases from V and 5 bases from J, leaving 10 bases between. The CDR3 has 11 amino acids. The germline gives CDR1 DFQATT, CDR2 SNEGSKA (reference sequence). The CDR3 sequence is CSARQGYGYTF. DNA of the CDR3: TGCAGTGCCAGGCAGGGGTATGGCTACACCTTC.

V and J are TRBV19 and TRBJ1-1; D unresolved. The CDR3 loop spans 13 amino acids. The V gene lost 2 bases and the J gene lost 1 base, with 5 bases spanning the gap. Germline V gives CDR1 LNHDA, CDR2 SQIVND (reference sequence). The CDR3 here is CASSIKGNTEAFF. The CDR3 bases are TGTGCCAGTAGTATAAAAGGGAACACTGAAGCTTTCTTT.

V gene TRBV27 combines with J gene TRBJ2-5, with D perhaps matching TRBD2 (5 bases). CDR1 is MNHEY, CDR2 SMNVEV, per germline (reference sequence). Trimming took 0 bases from V and 4 from J, leaving 18 bases between them. The CDR3 is 17 residues long. Here the CDR3 DNA reads TGTGCCAGCAGTTTATCCCTGGATAGGACGAGGGTAGAGACCCAGTACTTC. It specifies CASSLSLDRTRVETQYF.

The CDR3 sequence: CASSRNRGGNNYGYTF. The CDR3 DNA follows: TGTGCCAGCAGCCGTAATAGGGGGGGAAATAACTATGGCTACACCTTC. The chain recombines TRBV7-8 with TRBJ1-2; possible D gene TRBD1, 6 bases. Trimming took off 5 bases at V and 1 base at J, with 17 bases between the two ends. The V gene's germline CDR1 is SGHVS and CDR2 FQNEAQ. CDR3 length equals 16 residues.

The genes are TRBV4-1 and TRBJ1-5; TRBD1 agrees at 8 bases. The CDR3 extends over 15 amino acids. The junction had 2 bases not matched to a gene; V was cut back by 1 base and J by 3 bases. The V gene's germline CDR1 is MGHRA and CDR2 YSYEKL. The CDR3 DNA sequence: TGCGCCAGCAGCCAAGTGGACAGGGACAATCAGCCCCAGCATTTT. This translates into CASSQVDRDNQPQHF.

The chain joins TRBV2 to TRBJ2-7; D is ambiguous. The germline V gene encodes CDR1 SNHLY and CDR2 FYNNEI. V was cut by 3 bases and J by 3 bases, with 3 bases left in between. The CDR3 runs 11 residues. The CDR3 reads CASSDSYEQYF. For the CDR3, the DNA is TGTGCCAGCAGTGACAGCTACGAGCAGTACTTC.

The V gene is TRBV7-3, the J gene TRBJ2-7, with 7 nucleotides matching TRBD2. Germline V gene data show CDR1 as SGHTA and CDR2 as FQGTGA. The CDR3 is 14 residues long. Trimming at V came to 2 bases and at J to 1 base, leaving 2 bases not matched to a gene. In nucleotides, the CDR3 is TGTGCCAGCAGCTTACAGGGAGGGTCCTACGAGCAGTACTTC. Its translation: CASSLQGGSYEQYF. The whole variable domain, remainder taken from reference TRBV7-3 and TRBJ2-7, is GAGVSQTPSNKVTEKGKYVELRCDPISGHTALYWYRQSLGQGPEFLIYFQGTGAADDSGLPNDRFFAVRPEGSVSTLKIQRTERGDSAVYLCASSLQGGSYEQYFGPGTRLTVT.

This chain links TRBV6-2 or TRBV6-3 with TRBJ2-1; D unresolved. CDR3 length equals 13 residues. The V gene lost 4 bases and the J gene lost 6 bases, with 10 bases spanning the gap. Germline lookup yields CDR1 MNHEY and CDR2 SVGEGT. In DNA form, the CDR3 reads TGTGCCAGCAGTTTCGACGAGCGCAATGAGCAGTTCTTC. This translates into CASSFDERNEQFF.

The chain is built from TRBV6-2 or TRBV6-3 and TRBJ1-2, with D possibly matching TRBD1 (6 bases). V lost 5 bases and J lost 3, with 16 bases in between. Germline lookup yields CDR1 MNHEY and CDR2 SVGEGT. The CDR3 runs 15 residues. CDR3 in amino acids: CASSPDRIYDYGYTF. CDR3 DNA sequence: TGTGCCAGCAGTCCGGACAGAATATACGACTATGGCTACACCTTC.

V usage is TRBV19 and J usage is TRBJ2-2, with 7 nucleotides matching TRBD2. CDR3 size: 14 residues. Looked up from germline, CDR1 is LNHDA and CDR2 is SQIVND (reference sequence). The junction had 3 bases not matched to a gene; V was cut back by 3 bases and J by 5 bases. The CDR3 is CASSILGGTGELFF. Written as DNA, the CDR3 is TGTGCCAGTAGTATTTTGGGAGGGACCGGGGAGCTGTTTTTT.

CDR3 DNA: TGTGCCAGCAGCCCGACTTCCGGCTACCAAGAGACCCAGTACTTC. Residues: CASSPTSGYQETQYF. This chain links TRBV9 with TRBJ2-5; D is unclear. There are 15 residues in the CDR3. V lost 4 bases, J lost 0 bases, and 13 bases lay in between. CDR1 is SGDLS and CDR2 is YYNGEE in the germline V gene.

The J gene is TRBJ2-1, the V gene TRBV24-1, with unresolved D. The CDR3 has 14 amino acids. The germline V gene has CDR1 KGHDR and CDR2 SFDVKD. V was pared by 6 bases and J by 0 bases, with 8 bases between. The chain's CDR3 is CATSSASSYNEQFF. The CDR3 nucleotides are TGTGCCACCAGTTCGGCCAGCTCCTACAATGAGCAGTTCTTC.

This sequence joins TRBV29-1 and TRBJ1-2; 7 bases are shared with TRBD1. The junction had 5 bases not matched to a gene; V was cut back by 4 bases and J by 3 bases. Germline V gene data show CDR1 as SQVTM and CDR2 as ANQGSEA. The CDR3 length is 13 residues. DNA of the CDR3: TGCAGCGTTGGTAAAGGGGGCGACTATGGCTACACCTTC. This sequence encodes CSVGKGGDYGYTF.

The chain links TRBV12-3 or TRBV12-4 to TRBJ1-2, with unresolved D. This CDR3 has 12 amino acids. V shed 2 bases and J shed 4 bases, with 5 bases lying between them. The DNA of the CDR3 is TGTGCCAGCAGTTTATCCACCTATGGCTACACCTTC. It specifies CASSLSTYGYTF.